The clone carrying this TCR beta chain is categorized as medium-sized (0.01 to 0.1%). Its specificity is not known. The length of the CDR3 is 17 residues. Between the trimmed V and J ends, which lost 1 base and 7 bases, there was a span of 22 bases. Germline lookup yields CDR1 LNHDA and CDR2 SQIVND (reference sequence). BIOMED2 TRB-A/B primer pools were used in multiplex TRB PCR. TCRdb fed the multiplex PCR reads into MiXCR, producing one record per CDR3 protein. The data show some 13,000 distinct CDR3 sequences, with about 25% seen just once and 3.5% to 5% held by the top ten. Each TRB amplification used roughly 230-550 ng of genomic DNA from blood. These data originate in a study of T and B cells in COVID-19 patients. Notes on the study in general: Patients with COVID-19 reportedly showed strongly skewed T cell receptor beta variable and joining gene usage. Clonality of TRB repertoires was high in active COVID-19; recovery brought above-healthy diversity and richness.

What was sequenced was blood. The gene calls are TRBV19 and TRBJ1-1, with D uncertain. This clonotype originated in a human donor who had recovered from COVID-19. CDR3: CASSIGGGNPWRDEAFF. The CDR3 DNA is TGTGCCAGTAGTATAGGCGGTGGCAACCCTTGGAGGGATGAAGCTTTCTTT. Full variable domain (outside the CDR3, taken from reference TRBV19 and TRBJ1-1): DGGITQSPKYLFRKEGQNVTLSCEQNLNHDAMYWYRQDPGQGLRLIYYSQIVNDFQKGDIAEGYSVSREKKESFPLTVTSAQKNPTAFYLCASSIGGGNPWRDEAFFGQGTRLTVV.